This TCR beta chain was obtained from a study of T cell repertoires in cytomegalovirus infection. Study background: HLA-B-restricted CMV epitopes that are well studied, plus recently identified HLA-C-restricted ones, were used by the study.

One entry per CDR3 protein results from TCRdb running MiXCR on the reads. Of fewer than 200,000 distinct CDR3 sequences in the sample, roughly 20% are singletons; the top ten hold 20% to 30%. Notes on the study in general: CMV-specific TCR beta clonotypes restricted by HLA-C were the ones dominating the ex vivo response. There were carriers of CMV plus the relevant HLA, and cumulative public TCR beta family frequency identified them.

In regard to this clonotype: Its target is unknown.

The sample consisted of CD8+ T cells from cultured PBMCs, taken from culture after CMV antigen stimulation. This clonotype originated in a human donor in good health (CMV status not recorded). Some clones in this sample may be carry-over from other donors' samples.

The CDR3 DNA sequence: TGTGCCAGCAGCTTAGGAATAGAGACCCAGTACTTC. Protein: CASSLGIETQYF. The chain is built from TRBV7-2 and TRBJ2-5; D ambiguous. The CDR3 is made up of 12 amino acids. Between the trimmed V and J ends, which lost 1 base and 4 bases, there was a span of 4 bases. The germline CDR1 and CDR2 sequences are SGHTA and FQGNSA.